This T cell receptor beta chain was captured by sequencing in a study of blood T cell repertoires in COVID-19. The wider study: There were acute and convalescent COVID-19 samples, and they came from the United States, Italy and Spain.

The authors' processing: Using reference gene primer amplification, nucleated cell counts were estimated. The table came from immunoSEQ multiplex PCR; TCRdb's copy has only in-frame clones and leaves some out. V and J calls and clone size are given by that table; D and trimming were obtained from the DNA. The table includes nearly 250,000 clones, around 86% detected once. The CDR3 is 14 residues long. V dropped 0 bases and J dropped 5 bases, with 10 bases sitting between them. The germline gives CDR1 ENHRY, CDR2 SYGVKD. The sequence was obtained from an older woman who had recovered from COVID-19. Sequenced material: peripheral blood. V gene TRBV10-3 combines with J gene TRBJ1-1; D may be TRBD1 (6 bases). The CDR3 is CAISESVRGTEAFF. DNA of the CDR3: TGTGCCATCAGTGAGTCGGTGAGGGGGACTGAAGCTTTCTTT.